This passage covers 17 T cell receptor beta chains from one sample sequenced in a study of T cell repertoires in cytomegalovirus infection. From the reads, TCRdb called clonotypes with MiXCR, one entry per CDR3 protein. The sample gives about 130,000 distinct CDR3 sequences, 7% to 9.5% of which show up once; over 9.5% is in the top ten. The material sequenced was PBMCs. The receptor set was obtained from a human donor in good health (CMV status not recorded). Some clones in this sample may be carry-over from other donors' samples.

CDR3 sequence reads: CASLSEGNIQYF. The CDR3 DNA is TGTGCCAGCCTCAGTGAGGGAAACATTCAGTACTTC. The chain carries TRBV25-1 and TRBJ2-4; weak D call: TRBD2 (5 bases). V dropped 8 bases and J dropped 6 bases, with 11 bases sitting between them. The CDR3 consists of 12 residues. Germline values: CDR1 MGHDK, CDR2 SYGVNS.

The V gene is TRBV3-1, the J gene TRBJ2-7; D gene uncertain. Looked up from germline, CDR1 is LGHDT and CDR2 is YNNKEL (reference sequence). Trimming cost V 3 bases and J 3 bases, with 15 bases left between them. This CDR3 spans 15 amino acids. The CDR3 nucleotides are TGTGCCAGCAGCCACAGCCAACTCATCCTCTACGAGCAGTACTTC. Translating gives CASSHSQLILYEQYF.

This clonotype has a handful of counts. V gene TRBV28 combines with J gene TRBJ1-2; D gene uncertain. Germline CDR1 reads MDHEN; CDR2 reads SYDVKM. The CDR3 runs 13 residues. Trimming stripped 1 base from V and 5 bases from J, with 8 bases between. The CDR3, as DNA: TGTGCCAGCAGTTTATCTGGATTATATGGCTACACCTTC. Translating gives CASSLSGLYGYTF.

This clonotype was seen a handful of times. The V and J genes are TRBV12-3 or TRBV12-4 and TRBJ1-1, with D possibly matching TRBD1 (6 bases). Trimming stripped 2 bases from V and 6 bases from J, with 13 bases between. This CDR3 has 14 residues. In nucleotides, the CDR3 is TGTGCCAGCAGTTTACGACAGGCGTACTCTGAAGCTTTCTTT. Amino acid sequence: CASSLRQAYSEAFF.

This clonotype has a count of ten or more. The CDR3 here is CASSSGHLTDTQYF. CDR3 coding DNA: TGTGCCAGCAGTTCGGGACACCTCACAGATACGCAGTATTTT. The rearrangement links TRBV28 to TRBJ2-3; perhaps TRBD1 as D (6 bases). CDR3 length equals 14 residues. Germline V gives CDR1 MDHEN, CDR2 SYDVKM. V lost 4 bases to trimming and J lost 2 bases, with 10 bases between them.

This clonotype has a handful of counts. The chain links TRBV20-1 to TRBJ2-1; D uncertain. The CDR3 contains 11 residues. V was clipped by 5 bases and J by 5 bases, with 7 bases between them. Germline values: CDR1 DFQATT, CDR2 SNEGSKA (reference sequence). CDR3 residues: CSAVTHNEQFF. CDR3 DNA sequence: TGCAGTGCTGTCACGCACAATGAGCAGTTCTTC.

The rearrangement joins TRBV29-1 to TRBJ1-2; no clear D. The V end was cut by 5 bases, the J end by 13 bases, with 17 bases between. The CDR3 has 11 residues. Germline V CDR1 and CDR2: SQVTM, ANQGSEA. CDR3 loop: CSVQDAIEGTF. The CDR3 DNA follows: TGCAGCGTTCAGGACGCAATTGAGGGCACCTTC.

This clonotype was picked up a small number of times. The chain uses TRBV20-1 and TRBJ2-7; possibly TRBD1 or TRBD2 for D (5 bases each). CDR1 is DFQATT and CDR2 is SNEGSKA in the germline V gene (reference sequence). V lost 6 bases and J 0 bases, leaving 12 bases between the germline ends. The CDR3 is 13 amino acids. The CDR3 sequence is CSAPGRVSYEQYF. Written as DNA, the CDR3 is TGCAGTGCACCGGGACGGGTCTCCTACGAGCAGTACTTC.

In this sample, this clonotype turned up many times. This sequence joins TRBV7-2 and TRBJ2-1; 7 bases line up with TRBD2. V was clipped by 6 bases and J by 5 bases; unmatched bases: 4. This CDR3 is built from 13 residues. Germline-derived CDR1 and CDR2 are SGHTA and FQGNSA. The CDR3 nucleotides read TGTGCCAGCAGAACTAGCGCAAACAATGAGCAGTTCTTC. This translates into CASRTSANNEQFF. The full variable domain, rest sourced from reference TRBV7-2 and TRBJ2-1, is GAGVSQSPSNKVTEKGKDVELRCDPISGHTALYWYRQSLGQGLEFLIYFQGNSAPDKSGLPSDRFSAERTGGSVSTLTIQRTQQEDSAVYLCASRTSANNEQFFGPGTRLTVL.

This clonotype came up many times. The rearrangement uses TRBV7-2 and TRBJ2-3; D gene unclear. Germline V gene data show CDR1 as SGHTA and CDR2 as FQGNSA. V was shortened by 4 bases and J by 5 bases, with 16 bases between the two germline ends. This CDR3 spans 15 amino acids. CDR3 nucleotide sequence: TGTGCCAGCAGCTCACCAGTGGGCCGGGTAGATACGCAGTATTTT. It encodes CASSSPVGRVDTQYF.

This clonotype was counted at least ten times. The J gene is TRBJ2-7, the V gene TRBV11-2; D is possibly TRBD2 (5 bases). The V end was cut by 2 bases, the J end by 7 bases, with 6 bases between. CDR1 and CDR2 (germline): SGHAT, FQNNGV. This CDR3 has 11 amino acids. CDR3 region: CASSLWEEQYF. CDR3 nucleotides: TGTGCCAGCAGCTTATGGGAGGAGCAGTACTTC. Full variable domain (missing parts from reference TRBV11-2 and TRBJ2-7): EAGVAQSPRYKIIEKRQSVAFWCNPISGHATLYWYQQILGQGPKLLIQFQNNGVVDDSQLPKDRFSAERLKGVDSTLKIQPAKLEDSAVYLCASSLWEEQYFGPGTRLTVT.

This clonotype was seen a handful of times. The chain combines TRBV20-1 with TRBJ1-5; a weak D match, TRBD1 (6 bases). Trimming removed 5 bases from V and 6 bases from J, with 20 bases in between. Germline V gene sequence: CDR1 DFQATT, CDR2 SNEGSKA (reference sequence). The CDR3 consists of 15 residues. CDR3 coding DNA: TGCAGTGCTTCCGGGACAAGTGCTGACGGTCAGCCCCAGCATTTT. Its protein product is CSASGTSADGQPQHF.

This chain links TRBV19 with TRBJ1-2; D is undetermined. V shed 2 bases and J shed 0 bases, with 13 bases lying between them. The CDR3 is made up of 16 amino acids. CDR1 LNHDA and CDR2 SQIVND come from the germline V gene (reference sequence). CDR3 sequence: CASSISQRPTNYGYTF. DNA of the CDR3: TGTGCCAGTAGTATATCGCAGCGACCGACTAACTATGGCTACACCTTC.

The chain employs TRBV28 and TRBJ1-2; tentative D call: TRBD1 (6 bases). The CDR3 loop spans 16 amino acids. Germline-derived CDR1 and CDR2 are MDHEN and SYDVKM. Deletions cut 2 bases from V and 0 bases from J, with 13 bases between. CDR3 bases: TGTGCCAGCAGTTTAGGGGGGGGCAGGCCTAACTATGGCTACACCTTC. Amino acids: CASSLGGGRPNYGYTF.

This clonotype was recorded at least ten times. The chain joins TRBV11-2 to TRBJ2-6; 7 bases are a match to TRBD1. This CDR3 has 15 amino acids. J lost 2 bases, V lost 5 bases, and 3 bases had no gene match. Germline CDR1 SGHAT, CDR2 FQNNGV. The CDR3 nucleotides read TGTGCCAGCAGCGACGACAGGGCTGGGGCCAACGTCCTGACTTTC. The encoded protein is CASSDDRAGANVLTF.

This clonotype appeared many times. The chain uses TRBV6-2 or TRBV6-3 and TRBJ1-5; a weak D match, TRBD1 (5 bases). Trimming removed 6 bases from V and 5 bases from J, with 14 bases in between. Germline-derived CDR1 and CDR2 are MNHEY and SVGEGT. This CDR3 region has 14 residues. The CDR3 region has the DNA TGTGCCAGCAGACTAACACCCAGGGATCAGCCCCAGCATTTT. It encodes CASRLTPRDQPQHF.

On this clonotype itself: This may arise from a read error, as a much more abundant clone is one base away. The chain carries TRBV28 and TRBJ1-1, with D perhaps TRBD1 (5 bases). Germline loops: CDR1 MDHEN, CDR2 SYDVKM. There are 15 residues in the CDR3. In DNA form, the CDR3 reads TGTGCCAACAGTTTATTTGGGGGGTTTCACACTGAAGCTTTCTTT. Encoded protein: CANSLFGGFHTEAFF. The whole variable domain, filled in from reference TRBV28 and TRBJ1-1, reads DVKVTQSSRYLVKRTGEKVFLECVQDMDHENMFWYRQDPGLGLRLIYFSYDVKMKEKGDIPEGYSVSREKKERFSLILESASTNQTSMYLCANSLFGGFHTEAFFGQGTRLTVV.